This T cell receptor (beta chain) was obtained from a study of blood T cell repertoires in COVID-19. The wider study: The origin of the acute and convalescent COVID-19 samples was the United States, Italy and Spain. The cDNA or gDNA used as material had been derived from T cells, B-cell-depleted T cells, or PBMCs.

This clone appeared a single time. The CDR3 spans 14 residues. From germline, CDR1 is LNHNV and CDR2 YYDKDF (reference sequence). Deletions cut 3 bases from V and 4 bases from J, with 10 bases between. In the authors' workflow: Amplifying reference gene primers gave estimates of nucleated cell counts. Clones were sequenced by immunoSEQ multiplex PCR, and TCRdb holds only the in-frame ones, with some missing. The DNA was the basis for D and trimming; V, J and clone size are from that table. The top ten hold about 2.5% of the sample, which has 290,000 or so clones, roughly 87% seen once. The chain joins TRBV15 to TRBJ2-1, with D possibly matching TRBD1 (5 bases). The TCR was taken from a man aged 18 to 29 with active or convalescent COVID-19. Sample: peripheral blood. CDR3 DNA: TGTGCCACCAGCAGGGAAGACAGATACAATGAGCAGTTCTTC. It encodes CATSREDRYNEQFF.